The 25 T cell receptor beta chains below were found in one sample sequenced in a study of shared clonotypes between healthy human individuals. Profiling relied on immunoSEQ multiplex PCR, and the TCRdb table lists in-frame clones only, not all of them. Here the sample spans hundreds of thousands of clones, roughly 83% being singletons. The specimen sequenced was PBMCs. All receptors derive from a woman aged 40 to 50 in good health. Some clones in this sample may be carry-over from other donors' samples.

The chain couples TRBV15 to TRBJ1-2; no clear D gene. The CDR3 contains 12 residues. V was pared by 0 bases and J by 8 bases, with 7 bases between. From germline, CDR1 is LNHNV and CDR2 YYDKDF (reference sequence). CDR3 loop: CATSREIEGYTF. In DNA, the CDR3 is TGTGCCACCAGCAGAGAGATTGAGGGCTACACCTTC.

This clone has just one count. The gene calls are TRBV5-8 and TRBJ2-7; unclear D gene. Trimming stripped 0 bases from V and 3 bases from J, with 4 bases between. The V gene's germline CDR1 is SGHTS and CDR2 YDEGEE. This CDR3 comprises 12 residues. CDR3 coding DNA: TGTGCCAGCAGCTTGGGCCTCTACGAGCAGTACTTC. Residues: CASSLGLYEQYF.

In its sample, this clone was seen a few times. The chain is built from TRBV28 and TRBJ2-7, with D unresolved. This CDR3 comprises 12 residues. The V end lost 5 bases, the J end lost 4 bases, and 9 bases lay between the germline ends. Germline values: CDR1 MDHEN, CDR2 SYDVKM. CDR3 protein: CASSRLAYEQYF. The DNA for the CDR3 is TGTGCCAGCAGTAGACTTGCTTACGAGCAGTACTTC.

The V call is TRBV4-2, the J call TRBJ2-7, with 12 bases lining up with TRBD2. CDR1 is LGHNA, CDR2 YNFKEQ, per germline. Trimming took 1 base from V and 3 from J; bases not matched to a gene: 4. The CDR3 runs to 16 residues. The CDR3 loop reads CASSQGLAGVSYEQYF. CDR3 in DNA: TGTGCCAGCAGCCAAGGACTAGCGGGAGTCAGCTACGAGCAGTACTTC.

The chain joins TRBV6-1 to TRBJ2-4; D possibly uses TRBD1 or TRBD2 (6 bases each). V lost 1 base and J 1 base, leaving 14 bases between the germline ends. Germline V gene data show CDR1 as MNHNS and CDR2 as SASEGT. The CDR3 consists of 17 residues. CDR3 in DNA: TGTGCCAGCAGTGAAGAGGGGGGCTCGCGGGCCAAAAACATTCAGTACTTC. Residues: CASSEEGGSRAKNIQYF.

The chain recombines TRBV20-1 with TRBJ2-5; possibly TRBD1 or TRBD2 for D (5 bases each). Trimming took 7 bases from V and 5 from J, leaving 11 bases between them. Looked up from germline, CDR1 is DFQATT and CDR2 is SNEGSKA (reference sequence). This CDR3 is built from 11 residues. The CDR3 bases are TGCAGTGTGGGGGACGCGGAGACCCAGTACTTC. Translated, it gives CSVGDAETQYF.

The rearrangement joins TRBV4-2 to TRBJ1-3, with 7 bases fitting TRBD1. Losses at the gene ends were 2 bases for V and 0 bases for J; bases not matched to a gene: 4. The CDR3 consists of 16 residues. Germline CDR1 and CDR2: LGHNA and YNFKEQ. The CDR3 DNA reads as TGTGCCAGCAGCCAACGGGACAGCTACTCTGGAAACACCATATATTTT. Its protein is CASSQRDSYSGNTIYF.

The V call is TRBV29-1, the J call TRBJ1-2; possibly TRBD1 for D (5 bases). This CDR3 comprises 12 residues. CDR1 and CDR2 (germline): SQVTM, ANQGSEA. V was clipped by 7 bases and J by 3 bases, with 12 bases between them. For the CDR3, the DNA is TGCAGCGGCGCCGGGACCGACTATGGCTACACCTTC. It is translated as CSGAGTDYGYTF.

This clone occurred once. The chain combines TRBV7-2 with TRBJ2-7; D is possibly TRBD1 (5 bases). The CDR3 is made up of 16 amino acids. Trimming took off 1 base at V and 7 bases at J, with 20 bases between the two ends. The germline V gene has CDR1 SGHTA and CDR2 FQGNSA. The CDR3 sequence is CASSLVSVAGRNEQYF. The DNA of the CDR3 is TGTGCCAGCAGCTTAGTTTCGGTGGCAGGGCGGAATGAGCAGTACTTC.

This clone was seen only a few times. This sequence joins TRBV7-9 and TRBJ1-2; D is ambiguous. V was trimmed by 1 base and J by 3 bases, leaving 9 bases between them. The CDR3 is 14 amino acids. Germline V lookup: CDR1 SEHNR, CDR2 FQNEAQ (reference sequence). Written as DNA, the CDR3 is TGTGCCAGCAGCTTAGTACGGGATTACTATGGCTACACCTTC. Encoded protein: CASSLVRDYYGYTF. Looking up the rest from reference TRBV7-9 and TRBJ1-2 gives the full variable domain: DTGVSQNPRHKITKRGQNVTFRCDPISEHNRLYWYRQTLGQGPEFLTYFQNEAQLEKSRLLSDRFSAERPKGSFSTLEIQRTEQGDSAMYLCASSLVRDYYGYTFGSGTRLTVV.

The V call is TRBV6-5, the J call TRBJ1-4, with D perhaps TRBD1 (5 bases). The germline V gene has CDR1 MNHEY and CDR2 SVGAGI. This CDR3 is built from 13 residues. Trimming left V 3 bases short and J 8 bases short, with 10 bases between. The CDR3 protein is CASSYDWGEKLFF. The CDR3 DNA reads as TGTGCCAGCAGTTATGATTGGGGGGAAAAACTGTTTTTT.

This chain uses TRBV5-6 with TRBJ2-2; no definite D call. Trimming cost V 0 bases and J 6 bases, with 9 bases left between them. CDR1 and CDR2 from the germline V gene are SGHDT and YYEEEE. This CDR3 region has 14 residues. CDR3 bases: TGTGCCAGCAGCTTGGGTGGGATTGCCGGGGAGCTGTTTTTT. Encoded protein: CASSLGGIAGELFF.

This chain uses TRBV9 with TRBJ2-5; 8 bases line up with TRBD1. Germline V gene lookup returns CDR1 SGDLS and CDR2 YYNGEE. The V and J ends lost 0 bases and 5 bases, in that order; junction bases with no gene match: 6. This CDR3 spans 15 amino acids. CDR3 nucleotide sequence: TGTGCCAGCAGCGTAGGTAGGACAGGGCAGGAGACCCAGTACTTC. This gives the protein CASSVGRTGQETQYF.

The chain recombines TRBV30 with TRBJ2-1; D is ambiguous. V was cut by 3 bases and J by 6 bases, with 6 bases left in between. The V gene's germline CDR1 is GTSNPN and CDR2 SVGIG (reference sequence). CDR3 length equals 11 residues. The CDR3 loop reads CAWSGTNEQFF. In nucleotides, the CDR3 is TGTGCCTGGAGCGGTACCAATGAGCAGTTCTTC.

The chain combines TRBV19 with TRBJ1-2; weak D call: TRBD1 (5 bases). The V end was cut by 3 bases, the J end by 3 bases, with 11 bases between. The CDR3 has 14 amino acids. The germline gives CDR1 LNHDA, CDR2 SQIVND (reference sequence). The CDR3 DNA reads TGTGCCAGTAGTATGAGCAGGGACCACTATGGCTACACCTTC. It translates to CASSMSRDHYGYTF.

V is TRBV18 and J is TRBJ1-1; 7 bases map to TRBD1. This CDR3 is 12 amino acids long. The germline gives CDR1 KGHSH, CDR2 LQKENI. Trimming at V came to 2 bases and at J to 8 bases, leaving 2 bases not matched to a gene. This CDR3 is CASSPADREAFF. For the CDR3, the DNA is TGTGCCAGCTCACCAGCGGACAGGGAAGCTTTCTTT.

V gene TRBV6-5 combines with J gene TRBJ2-7, with 10 nucleotides matching TRBD1. The CDR3 sequence is 14 residues long. Trimming removed 4 bases from V and 4 bases from J; junction bases left unmatched: 4. Germline CDR1 is MNHEY and CDR2 is SVGAGI. The CDR3 is CASSFWDRGYEQYF. In nucleotides, the CDR3 is TGTGCCAGCAGTTTCTGGGACAGGGGTTACGAGCAGTACTTC.

This chain joins TRBV20-1 and TRBJ1-1, with no clear D. The CDR3 has 10 residues. V lost 7 bases and J lost 6, with 9 bases in between. Germline V lookup: CDR1 DFQATT, CDR2 SNEGSKA (reference sequence). The CDR3 region has the DNA TGCAGTGGATCGAAATCTGAAGCTTTCTTT. Encoded protein: CSGSKSEAFF.

The chain is built from TRBV30 and TRBJ2-5, with a weak D call TRBD1 (5 bases). From germline, CDR1 is GTSNPN and CDR2 SVGIG (reference sequence). V was clipped by 7 bases and J by 8 bases, with 20 bases between them. This CDR3 has 13 amino acids. Here the CDR3 DNA reads TGTGCCTACAATAAGGGCCAGGGTGTAACCCAGTACTTC. Its translation: CAYNKGQGVTQYF.

This clone was counted at least ten times. The chain uses TRBV18 and TRBJ1-5, with 9 bases lining up with TRBD1. Germline V gene lookup returns CDR1 KGHSH and CDR2 LQKENI. This CDR3 has 14 residues. Trimming cost V 4 bases and J 7 bases; bases outside gene matches: 5. Here the CDR3 DNA reads TGTGCCAGCTCACACAGGGGGCCGGGGCAGCCCCAGCATTTT. It translates to CASSHRGPGQPQHF.

The chain joins TRBV5-1 to TRBJ2-5, with no clear D. The V gene's germline CDR1 is SGHRS and CDR2 YFSETQ. CDR3 length: 14 residues. Trimming cost V 2 bases and J 4 bases, with 12 bases left between them. The CDR3: CASSLGSGRETQYF. CDR3 DNA: TGCGCCAGCAGCTTAGGGTCCGGTCGAGAGACCCAGTACTTC.

The chain has TRBV5-1 and TRBJ2-1, with 9 bases lining up with TRBD2. Trimming at V came to 7 bases and at J to 5 bases, leaving 4 bases not matched to a gene. Germline CDR1 and CDR2: SGHRS and YFSETQ. The CDR3 is 13 residues long. The CDR3 nucleotides are TGCGCCAGCTCCAGCGGGGGGAACAATGAGCAGTTCTTC. This translates into CASSSGGNNEQFF.

Points on this clone: The junction differs from germline at one of its ends, possibly a read error. The V gene is TRBV7-7, the J gene TRBJ2-7, with 7 nucleotides matching TRBD2. CDR1 and CDR2 from the germline V gene are SSHAT and FNYEAQ (reference sequence). CDR3 size: 13 residues. The CDR3 nucleotides are TGTGCTAGCAGCTTCGGGACTACCTACGAGCAGTACTTC. Its protein is CASSFGTTYEQYF.

As concerns this clone: An end of the junction does not agree with germline; a read error may underlie this. The chain joins TRBV11-2 to TRBJ2-2, with TRBD2 identical over 13 bases. The CDR3 length is 17 residues. Germline CDR1 and CDR2: SGHAT and FQNNGV. CDR3: CASRPLAGGPRTGELLF. The CDR3 bases are TGTGCCAGCAGACCACTAGCGGGAGGGCCTCGGACCGGGGAGCTGCTTTTT.

This CDR3 is CASSIKLLQETQYF. The CDR3 DNA reads TGTGCCAGTAGTATAAAGCTCCTCCAAGAGACCCAGTACTTC. The chain carries TRBV19 and TRBJ2-5; D not resolved. The CDR3 loop spans 14 amino acids. Trimming pared 2 bases from V and 1 base from J, leaving 8 bases between. Germline values: CDR1 LNHDA, CDR2 SQIVND (reference sequence).